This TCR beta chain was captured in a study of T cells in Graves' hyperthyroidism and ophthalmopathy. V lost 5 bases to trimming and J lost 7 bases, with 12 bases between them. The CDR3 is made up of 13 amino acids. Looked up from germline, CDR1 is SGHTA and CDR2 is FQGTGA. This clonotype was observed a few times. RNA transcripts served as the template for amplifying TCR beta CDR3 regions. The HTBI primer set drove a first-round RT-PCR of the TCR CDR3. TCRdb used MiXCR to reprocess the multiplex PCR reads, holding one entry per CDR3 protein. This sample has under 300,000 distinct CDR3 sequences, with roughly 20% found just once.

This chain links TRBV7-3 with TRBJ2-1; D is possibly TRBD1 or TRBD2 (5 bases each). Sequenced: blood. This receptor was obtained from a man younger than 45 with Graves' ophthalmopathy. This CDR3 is CASSGDAGNEQFF. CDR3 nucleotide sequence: TGTGCCAGCAGCGGGGACGCTGGTAATGAGCAGTTCTTC. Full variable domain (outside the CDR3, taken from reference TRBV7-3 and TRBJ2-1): GAGVSQTPSNKVTEKGKYVELRCDPISGHTALYWYRQSLGQGPEFLIYFQGTGAADDSGLPNDRFFAVRPEGSVSTLKIQRTERGDSAVYLCASSGDAGNEQFFGPGTRLTVL.